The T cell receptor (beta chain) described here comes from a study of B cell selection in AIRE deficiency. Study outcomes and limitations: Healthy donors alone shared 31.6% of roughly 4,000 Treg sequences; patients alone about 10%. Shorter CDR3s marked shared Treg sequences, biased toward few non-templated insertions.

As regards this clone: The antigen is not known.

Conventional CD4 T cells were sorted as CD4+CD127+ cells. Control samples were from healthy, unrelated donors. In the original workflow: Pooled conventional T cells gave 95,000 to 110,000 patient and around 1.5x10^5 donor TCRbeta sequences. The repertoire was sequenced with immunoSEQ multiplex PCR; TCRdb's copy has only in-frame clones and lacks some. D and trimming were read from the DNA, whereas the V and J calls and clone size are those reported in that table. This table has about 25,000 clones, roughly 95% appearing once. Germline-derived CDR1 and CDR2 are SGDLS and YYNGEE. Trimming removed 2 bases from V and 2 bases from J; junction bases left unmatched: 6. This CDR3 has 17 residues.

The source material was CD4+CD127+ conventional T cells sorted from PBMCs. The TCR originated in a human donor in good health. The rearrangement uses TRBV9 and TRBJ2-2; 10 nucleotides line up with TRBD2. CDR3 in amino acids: CASSVSSGGLNTGELFF. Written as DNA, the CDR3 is TGTGCCAGCAGCGTGTCTAGCGGGGGCCTCAACACCGGGGAGCTGTTTTTT.